This T cell receptor beta chain appears in the sequencing data of a study of CD8+CD57+ T cells in acquired aplastic anemia. For CDR3 and TCR beta VDJ profiling, genomic DNA was the template used. TCRdb re-analysed the reads in MiXCR, keeping a single row per CDR3 protein. The repertoire consists of 50,000 to 65,000 distinct CDR3 sequences, with approximately 50% occurring once and the leading ten covering roughly 16%. Patients included in sequencing had previously demonstrated CD8+CD57+ cell expansion by flow cytometry. This clonotype was counted a few times. V dropped 5 bases and J dropped 2; count of bases not matched to a gene: 4. CDR1 is LNHNV, CDR2 YYDKDF, per germline (reference sequence). This CDR3 is 15 amino acids long.

This receptor was obtained from a human donor with aplastic anemia. The specimen was sorted CD4+, CD8+, or CD8+CD57+ T cells (not recorded which) from PBMCs. This chain uses TRBV15 with TRBJ2-1; TRBD2 matches at 9 bases. The CDR3 here is CATSLAGGTYNEQFF. CDR3 nucleotide sequence: TGTGCCACCAGCCTTGCGGGGGGGACCTACAATGAGCAGTTCTTC.